The next 9 T cell receptor beta chains were all read from a single sample in a study of CD8 T cells in ankylosing spondylitis. From the 5' RACE reads, TCRdb called clonotypes with MiXCR, one entry per CDR3 protein. The top ten hold about 8.5% of the sample, which has 50,000 to 60,000 distinct CDR3 sequences, approximately 7% seen once. Sequencing was performed on blood, either unsorted or a sorted T cell fraction (not recorded which). The receptors were gathered from a female donor with ankylosing spondylitis or in good health (not recorded which).

This clonotype was seen a few times. The chain carries TRBV11-2 and TRBJ2-2; TRBD1 might be the D (5 bases). CDR1 SGHAT and CDR2 FQNNGV come from the germline V gene. Deletions cut 3 bases from V and 3 bases from J, with 8 bases between. This CDR3 region has 14 residues. CDR3 nucleotide sequence: TGTGCCAGCAGCTTGCCAGGGCACACCGGGGAGCTGTTTTTT. This gives the protein CASSLPGHTGELFF.

This clonotype appeared many times. The V and J genes are TRBV19 and TRBJ2-3, with 7 positions matching TRBD2. The CDR3 consists of 11 residues. Germline V CDR1 and CDR2: LNHDA, SQIVND (reference sequence). J was trimmed by 8 bases and V by 7 bases; bases with no gene match: 3. CDR3 sequence reads: CASTGRGTQYF. CDR3 nucleotide sequence: TGTGCCAGTACAGGGAGGGGTACGCAGTATTTT.

The rearrangement uses TRBV7-8 and TRBJ2-1; D gene unclear. V was clipped by 7 bases and J by 0 bases, with 10 bases between them. The CDR3 sequence is 14 residues long. Germline CDR1 reads SGHVS; CDR2 reads FQNEAQ. CDR3 DNA: TGTGCCAGCAACAGAGACTTCTCCTACAATGAGCAGTTCTTC. This gives the protein CASNRDFSYNEQFF.

This clonotype was seen ten or more times. In nucleotides, the CDR3 is TGCGCCAGCAGCCAAACGGACCAGCCGGACTATGGCTACACCTTC. It yields the protein CASSQTDQPDYGYTF. The chain carries TRBV4-1 and TRBJ1-2; D is undetermined. CDR3 size: 15 residues. V shed 2 bases and J shed 3 bases, with 13 bases lying between them. Germline V gene sequence: CDR1 MGHRA, CDR2 YSYEKL.

This clonotype was counted only a few times. This chain connects TRBV9 to TRBJ1-1, with D possibly TRBD1 on 6 matching bases. In germline, CDR1 is SGDLS, CDR2 YYNGEE. The CDR3 has 15 residues. Trimming took 3 bases from V and 0 from J, leaving 12 bases between them. DNA of the CDR3: TGTGCCAGCAGCGGAGGACAGAGGATGAACACTGAAGCTTTCTTT. Protein sequence: CASSGGQRMNTEAFF.

In this sample, this clonotype turned up many times. This CDR3 reads CASSLISTGANVLTF. CDR3 sequence (DNA): TGTGCCAGCAGCTTAATATCGACTGGGGCCAACGTCCTGACTTTC. This sequence joins TRBV7-3 and TRBJ2-6; no firm D call. V was cut by 1 base and J by 2 bases, with 6 bases left in between. The germline V gene encodes CDR1 SGHTA and CDR2 FQGTGA. The CDR3 has 15 amino acids. The full variable domain, completed using reference TRBV7-3 and TRBJ2-6, is GAGVSQTPSNKVTEKGKYVELRCDPISGHTALYWYRQSLGQGPEFLIYFQGTGAADDSGLPNDRFFAVRPEGSVSTLKIQRTERGDSAVYLCASSLISTGANVLTFGAGSRLTVL.

This clonotype was observed a few times. This sequence joins TRBV12-3 or TRBV12-4 and TRBJ1-5; D might be TRBD1 (5 bases). The CDR3 totals 18 residues. The CDR3 DNA sequence: TGTACCTGCAGTTTTGTCCCCGACGGATGGGGGATGCGTCAGCCCCAGCATTTT. The encoded protein is CTCSFVPDGWGMRQPQHF.

This sequence joins TRBV19 and TRBJ1-6, with unresolved D. CDR3 length: 12 residues. Germline V gives CDR1 LNHDA, CDR2 SQIVND (reference sequence). V was cut by 4 bases and J by 6 bases, with 4 bases left in between. CDR3 DNA: TGTGCCAGTAGTAACCCTAATTCACCCCTCCACTTT. Its protein is CASSNPNSPLHF.

Many counts were recorded for this clonotype. The chain has TRBV7-6 and TRBJ1-1; no reliable D call. There are 13 residues in the CDR3. Per germline, CDR1 SGHVS and CDR2 FNYEAQ. The ends were cut back, 4 bases at V and 0 bases at J, with 6 bases in the middle. The CDR3 is CASSSGLNTEAFF. In DNA, the CDR3 is TGTGCCAGCAGCTCCGGGTTGAACACTGAAGCTTTCTTT.